This TCR beta chain appears in the sequencing data of a study of blood T cell repertoires in COVID-19. V was pared by 5 bases and J by 4 bases, with 9 bases of the junction left unmatched. CDR3 size: 16 residues. The germline V gene encodes CDR1 SGHAT and CDR2 FQNNGV. Assay used: immunoSEQ multiplex PCR; TCRdb lists only in-frame clones, some missing. The data show 85,000 to 100,000 clones, with 65% to 90% seen just once and 3.8% held by the top ten. The source material was peripheral blood. This sequence was found in a man in his fifties or sixties with acute or convalescent COVID-19. The gene calls are TRBV11-2 and TRBJ2-1, with 9 bases matching TRBD2. For the CDR3, the DNA is TGTGCCAGCAGCCTCCGGGGTAGCGGGAGATACAATGAGCAGTTCTTC. Its translation is CASSLRGSGRYNEQFF.